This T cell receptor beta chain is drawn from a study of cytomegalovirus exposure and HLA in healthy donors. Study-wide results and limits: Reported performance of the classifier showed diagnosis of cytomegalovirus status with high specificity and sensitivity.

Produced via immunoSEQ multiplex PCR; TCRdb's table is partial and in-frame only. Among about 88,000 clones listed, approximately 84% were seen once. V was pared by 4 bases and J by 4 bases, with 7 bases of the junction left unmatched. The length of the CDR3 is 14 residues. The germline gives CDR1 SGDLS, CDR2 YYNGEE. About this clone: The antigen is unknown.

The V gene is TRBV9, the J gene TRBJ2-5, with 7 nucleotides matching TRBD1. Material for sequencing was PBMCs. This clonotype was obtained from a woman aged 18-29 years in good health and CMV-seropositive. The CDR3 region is CASSSDRERETQYF. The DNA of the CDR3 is TGTGCCAGCAGCTCCGACAGGGAGAGAGAGACCCAGTACTTC.